This T cell receptor beta chain was recorded in a study of T cells in Graves' hyperthyroidism and ophthalmopathy. Whole-study findings and limits: Through a model of 13 V-J features, ophthalmopathy was separated from stable hyperthyroidism.

Template material for amplifying TCR beta CDR3 regions consisted of RNA transcripts. TCR CDR3 underwent first-round RT-PCR with the HTBI primer set. Via MiXCR, TCRdb re-called the multiplex PCR reads, giving one row per CDR3 protein. The repertoire includes 300,000 to 450,000 distinct CDR3 sequences, roughly 15% of them detected once, and 15% to 20% sits in the top ten. Comment on this clonotype: The antigen remains unidentified. A junction end diverges from the germline sequence, so it may reflect a read error.

Ophthalmopathy patients all had a Clinical Activity Score of at least 3, a NOSPECS grade of at least 4 and disease under 3 months old. Pregnant or lactating patients were excluded, as were those with uncontrolled infection or other autoimmune disease. PBMCs were derived from 10 ml fresh peripheral blood. This CDR3 spans 16 amino acids. Germline V gene data show CDR1 as KGHDR and CDR2 as SFDVKD. Source material: blood. This TCR was sampled from a woman under 40 with Graves' ophthalmopathy. J is TRBJ1-2 and V is TRBV24-1, with D possibly matching TRBD1 (6 bases). CDR3 loop: CTTSDTSQGTTDGYTF. Written as DNA, the CDR3 is TGTACCACCAGTGATACTTCCCAGGGGACGACGGATGGCTACACCTTC.